The clone carrying this TCR beta chain was recorded only once. This sample is drawn from a study of cytomegalovirus exposure and HLA in healthy donors. Sequenced by immunoSEQ multiplex PCR; TCRdb stores in-frame clones only, minus some. Of 250,000 to 300,000 clones listed, around 87% were seen once; the top ten hold about 0.36%. With 3 bases clipped from V and 5 bases from J, the junction kept 13 bases outside the gene matches. The CDR3 length is 17 residues. CDR1 is MNHEY, CDR2 SMNVEV, per germline (reference sequence). Sequenced material: PBMCs. The TCR was taken from a woman aged 18-29 years in good health and CMV-seronegative. V gene TRBV27 combines with J gene TRBJ1-2; 9 positions match TRBD1. The CDR3 nucleotides are TGTGCCAGCAGTTTGACCGGGACAGGGTGGAGCGGGTATGGCTACACCTTC. It specifies CASSLTGTGWSGYGYTF.